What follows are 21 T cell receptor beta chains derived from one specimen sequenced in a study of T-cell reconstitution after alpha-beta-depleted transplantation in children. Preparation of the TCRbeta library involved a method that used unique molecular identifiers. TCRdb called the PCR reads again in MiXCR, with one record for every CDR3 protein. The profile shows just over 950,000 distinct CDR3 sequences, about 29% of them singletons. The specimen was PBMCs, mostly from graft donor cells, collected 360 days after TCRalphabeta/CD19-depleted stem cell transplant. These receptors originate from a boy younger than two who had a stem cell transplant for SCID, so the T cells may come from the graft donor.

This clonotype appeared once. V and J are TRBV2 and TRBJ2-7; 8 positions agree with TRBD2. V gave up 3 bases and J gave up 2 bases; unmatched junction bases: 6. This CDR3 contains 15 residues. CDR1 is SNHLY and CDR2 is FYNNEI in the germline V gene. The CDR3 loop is CASSDPGLVTYEQYF. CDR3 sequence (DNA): TGTGCCAGCAGTGATCCGGGACTAGTCACCTACGAGCAGTACTTC.

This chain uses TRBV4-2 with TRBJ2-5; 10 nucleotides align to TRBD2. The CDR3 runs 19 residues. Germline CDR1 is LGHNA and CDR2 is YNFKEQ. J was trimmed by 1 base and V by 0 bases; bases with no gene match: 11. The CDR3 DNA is TGTGCCAGCAGCCAAGAGTGGGATCCTAGCGGGGGACCCCAAGAGACCCAGTACTTC. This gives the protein CASSQEWDPSGGPQETQYF.

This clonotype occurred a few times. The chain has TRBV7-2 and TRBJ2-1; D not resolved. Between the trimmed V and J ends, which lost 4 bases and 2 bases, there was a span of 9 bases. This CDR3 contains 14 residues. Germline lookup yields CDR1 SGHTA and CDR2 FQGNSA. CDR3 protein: CASSSPLTYNEQFF. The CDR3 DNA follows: TGTGCCAGCAGCTCCCCCCTGACCTACAATGAGCAGTTCTTC.

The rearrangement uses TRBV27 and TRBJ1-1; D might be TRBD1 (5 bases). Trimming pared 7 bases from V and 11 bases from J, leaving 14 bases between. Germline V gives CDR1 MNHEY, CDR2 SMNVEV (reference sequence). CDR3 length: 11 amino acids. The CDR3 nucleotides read TGTGCCAGCATTAAGGGACCCGAGGCTTTCTTT. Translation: CASIKGPEAFF.

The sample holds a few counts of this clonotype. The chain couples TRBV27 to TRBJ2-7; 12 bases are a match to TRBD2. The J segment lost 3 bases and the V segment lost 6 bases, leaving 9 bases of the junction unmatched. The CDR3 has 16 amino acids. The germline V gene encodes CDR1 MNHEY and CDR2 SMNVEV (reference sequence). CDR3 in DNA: TGTGCCAGCAGCCCGATCCGGACTAGCGGGAACTACGAGCAGTACTTC. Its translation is CASSPIRTSGNYEQYF.

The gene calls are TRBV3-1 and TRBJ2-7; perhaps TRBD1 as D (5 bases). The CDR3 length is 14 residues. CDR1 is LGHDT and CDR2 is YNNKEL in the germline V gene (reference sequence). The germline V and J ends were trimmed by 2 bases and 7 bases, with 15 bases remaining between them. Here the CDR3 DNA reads TGTGCCAGCAGCCAAAGGACAACCGTCGTGGAGCAGTACTTC. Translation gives CASSQRTTVVEQYF.

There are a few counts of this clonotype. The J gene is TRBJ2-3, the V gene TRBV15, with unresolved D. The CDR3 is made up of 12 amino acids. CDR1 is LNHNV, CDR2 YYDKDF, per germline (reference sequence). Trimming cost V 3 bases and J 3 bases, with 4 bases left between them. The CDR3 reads CATSRLTDTQYF. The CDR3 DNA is TGTGCCACCAGCAGGCTAACAGATACGCAGTATTTT.

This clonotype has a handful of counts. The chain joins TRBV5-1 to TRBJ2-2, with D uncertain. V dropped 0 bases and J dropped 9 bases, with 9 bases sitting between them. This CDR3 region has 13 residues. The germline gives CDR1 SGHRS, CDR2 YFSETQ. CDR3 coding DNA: TGCGCCAGCAGCTTGGACATACCGAGGGAGCTGTTTTTT. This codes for CASSLDIPRELFF.

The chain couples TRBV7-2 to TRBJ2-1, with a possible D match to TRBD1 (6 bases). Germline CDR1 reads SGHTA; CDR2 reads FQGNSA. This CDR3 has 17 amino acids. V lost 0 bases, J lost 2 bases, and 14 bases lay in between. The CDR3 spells CASSLAPRGHAYNEQFF. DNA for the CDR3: TGTGCCAGCAGCTTAGCCCCCAGGGGCCACGCCTACAATGAGCAGTTCTTC.

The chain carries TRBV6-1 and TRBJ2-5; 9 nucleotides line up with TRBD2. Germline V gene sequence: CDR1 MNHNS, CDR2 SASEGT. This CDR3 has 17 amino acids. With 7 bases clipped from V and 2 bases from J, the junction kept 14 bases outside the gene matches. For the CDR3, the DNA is TGTGCCAGCACCTACCGCGGGGCTAGCGGGGAGCAAGAGACCCAGTACTTC. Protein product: CASTYRGASGEQETQYF.

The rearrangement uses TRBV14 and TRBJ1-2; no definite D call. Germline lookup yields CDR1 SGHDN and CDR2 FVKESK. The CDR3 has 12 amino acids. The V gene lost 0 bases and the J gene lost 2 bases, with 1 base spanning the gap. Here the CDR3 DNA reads TGTGCCAGCAGCCAAGAAAACTATGGCTACACCTTC. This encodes CASSQENYGYTF.

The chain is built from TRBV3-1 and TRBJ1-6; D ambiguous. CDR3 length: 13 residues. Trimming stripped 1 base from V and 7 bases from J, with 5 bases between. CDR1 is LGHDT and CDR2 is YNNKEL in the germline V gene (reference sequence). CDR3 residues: CASSQGPNSPLHF. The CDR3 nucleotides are TGTGCCAGCAGCCAAGGGCCCAATTCACCCCTCCACTTT.

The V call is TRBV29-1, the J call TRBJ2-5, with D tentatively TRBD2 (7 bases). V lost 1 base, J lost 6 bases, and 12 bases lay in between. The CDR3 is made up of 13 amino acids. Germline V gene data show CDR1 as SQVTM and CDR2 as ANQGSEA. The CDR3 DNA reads TGCAGCGTTGAAGTGTGGGGGGGCCAGACCCAGTACTTC. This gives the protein CSVEVWGGQTQYF.

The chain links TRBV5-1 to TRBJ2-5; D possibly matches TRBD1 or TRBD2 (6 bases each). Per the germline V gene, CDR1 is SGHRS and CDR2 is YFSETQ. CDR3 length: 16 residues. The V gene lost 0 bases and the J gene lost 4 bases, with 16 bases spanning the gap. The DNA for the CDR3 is TGCGCCAGCAGCTTGGGACCCGGGGGCACAGGAGAGACCCAGTACTTC. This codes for CASSLGPGGTGETQYF.

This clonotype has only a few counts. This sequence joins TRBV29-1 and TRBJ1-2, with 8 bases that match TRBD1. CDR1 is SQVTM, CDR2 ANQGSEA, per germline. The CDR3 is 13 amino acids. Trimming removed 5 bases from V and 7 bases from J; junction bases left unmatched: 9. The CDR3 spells CSVPSGQGSGYTF. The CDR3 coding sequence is TGCAGCGTTCCCAGTGGACAGGGCAGTGGCTACACCTTC.

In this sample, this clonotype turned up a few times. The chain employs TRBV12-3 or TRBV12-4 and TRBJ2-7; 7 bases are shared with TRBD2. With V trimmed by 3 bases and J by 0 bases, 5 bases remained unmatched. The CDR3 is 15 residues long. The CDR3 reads CASSFGEGSSYEQYF. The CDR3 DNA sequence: TGTGCCAGCAGTTTTGGGGAGGGGAGCTCCTACGAGCAGTACTTC.

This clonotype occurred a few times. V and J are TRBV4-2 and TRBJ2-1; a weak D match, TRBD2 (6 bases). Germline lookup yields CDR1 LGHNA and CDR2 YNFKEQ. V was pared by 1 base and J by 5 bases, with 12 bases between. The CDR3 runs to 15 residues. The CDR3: CASSQAVTSDNEQFF. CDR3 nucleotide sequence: TGTGCCAGCAGCCAAGCTGTGACTAGTGACAATGAGCAGTTCTTC.

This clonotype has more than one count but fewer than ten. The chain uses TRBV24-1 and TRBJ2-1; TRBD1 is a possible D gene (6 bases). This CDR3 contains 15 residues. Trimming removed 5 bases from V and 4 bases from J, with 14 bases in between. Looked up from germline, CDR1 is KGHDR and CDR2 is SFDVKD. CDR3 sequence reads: CATSAPADSYNEQFF. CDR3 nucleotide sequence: TGTGCCACCAGTGCTCCCGCGGACAGTTACAATGAGCAGTTCTTC.

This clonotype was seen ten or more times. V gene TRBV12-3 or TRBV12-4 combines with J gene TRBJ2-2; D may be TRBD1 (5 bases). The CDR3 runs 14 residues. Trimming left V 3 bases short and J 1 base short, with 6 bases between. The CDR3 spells CASSFGQNTGELFF. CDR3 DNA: TGTGCCAGCAGTTTTGGACAGAACACCGGGGAGCTGTTTTTT.

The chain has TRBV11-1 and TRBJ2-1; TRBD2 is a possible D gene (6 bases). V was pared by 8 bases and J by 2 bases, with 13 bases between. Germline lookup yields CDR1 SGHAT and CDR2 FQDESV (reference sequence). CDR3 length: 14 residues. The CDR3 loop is CASGHRGTYNEQFF. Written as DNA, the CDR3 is TGTGCCAGCGGGCATCGGGGGACCTACAATGAGCAGTTCTTC.

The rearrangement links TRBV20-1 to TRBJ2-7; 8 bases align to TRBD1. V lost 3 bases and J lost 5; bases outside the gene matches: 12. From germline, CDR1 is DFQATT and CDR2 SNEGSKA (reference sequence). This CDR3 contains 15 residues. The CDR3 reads CSARGMGQVFDEQYF. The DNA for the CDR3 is TGCAGTGCTAGGGGTATGGGACAGGTCTTTGACGAGCAGTACTTC.